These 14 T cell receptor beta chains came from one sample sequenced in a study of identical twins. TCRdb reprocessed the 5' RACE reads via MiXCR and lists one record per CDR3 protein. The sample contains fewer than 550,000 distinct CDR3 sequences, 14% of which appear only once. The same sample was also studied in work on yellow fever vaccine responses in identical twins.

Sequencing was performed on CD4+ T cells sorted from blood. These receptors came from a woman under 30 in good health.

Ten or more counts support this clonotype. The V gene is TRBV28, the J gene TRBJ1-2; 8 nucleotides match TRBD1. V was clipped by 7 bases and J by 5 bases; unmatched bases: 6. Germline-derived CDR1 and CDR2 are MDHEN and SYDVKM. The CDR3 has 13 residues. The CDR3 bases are TGTGCCAGCACGGACAGGGAGGAGTATGGCTACACCTTC. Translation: CASTDREEYGYTF.

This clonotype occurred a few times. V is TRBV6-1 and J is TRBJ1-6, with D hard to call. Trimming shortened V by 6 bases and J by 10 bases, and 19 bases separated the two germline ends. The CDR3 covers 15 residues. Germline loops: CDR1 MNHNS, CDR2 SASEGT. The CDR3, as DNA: TGTGCCAGCAGCAACGGGTCCGGGTTTAGATCACCCCTCCACTTT. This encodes CASSNGSGFRSPLHF.

CDR3 protein: CASAAGGREQFF. DNA for the CDR3: TGTGCCAGCGCCGCTGGGGGGCGTGAGCAGTTCTTC. The chain employs TRBV12-3 or TRBV12-4 and TRBJ2-1; D is tentatively TRBD1 or TRBD2 (6 bases each). The CDR3 runs 12 residues. The V and J ends lost 8 bases and 9 bases respectively, with 14 bases between them.

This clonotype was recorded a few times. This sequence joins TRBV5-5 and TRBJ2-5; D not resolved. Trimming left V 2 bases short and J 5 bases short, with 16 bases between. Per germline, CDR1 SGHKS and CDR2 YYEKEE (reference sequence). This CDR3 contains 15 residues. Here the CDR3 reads CASSFGGDPRETQYF. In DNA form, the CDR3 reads TGTGCCAGCAGCTTTGGTGGGGATCCGCGGGAGACCCAGTACTTC.

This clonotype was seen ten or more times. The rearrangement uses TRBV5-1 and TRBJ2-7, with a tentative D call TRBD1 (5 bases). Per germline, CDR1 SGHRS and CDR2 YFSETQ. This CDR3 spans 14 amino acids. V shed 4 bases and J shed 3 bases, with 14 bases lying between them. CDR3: CASSRRVDNYEQYF. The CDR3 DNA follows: TGCGCCAGCAGCCGACGCGTGGACAACTACGAGCAGTACTTC.

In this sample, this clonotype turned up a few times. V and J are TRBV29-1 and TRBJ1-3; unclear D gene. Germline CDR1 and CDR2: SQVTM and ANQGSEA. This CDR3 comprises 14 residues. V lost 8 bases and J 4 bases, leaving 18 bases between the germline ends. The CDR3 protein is CSSTVVGKGNTIYF. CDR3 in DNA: TGCAGCTCAACCGTGGTAGGGAAAGGAAACACCATATATTTT.

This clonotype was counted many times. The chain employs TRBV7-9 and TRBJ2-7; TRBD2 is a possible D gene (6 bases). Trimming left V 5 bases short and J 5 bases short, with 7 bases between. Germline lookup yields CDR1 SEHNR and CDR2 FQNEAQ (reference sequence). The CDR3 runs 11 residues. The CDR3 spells CASSRLDEQYF. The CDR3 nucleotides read TGTGCCAGCAGCCGACTAGACGAGCAGTACTTC.

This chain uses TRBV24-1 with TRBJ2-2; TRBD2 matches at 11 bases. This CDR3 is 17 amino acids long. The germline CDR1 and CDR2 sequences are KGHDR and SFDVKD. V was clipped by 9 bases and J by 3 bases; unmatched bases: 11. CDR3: CATDLVLGLADTGELFF. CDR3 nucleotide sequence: TGTGCCACCGACCTTGTCTTGGGACTAGCGGACACCGGGGAGCTGTTTTTT.

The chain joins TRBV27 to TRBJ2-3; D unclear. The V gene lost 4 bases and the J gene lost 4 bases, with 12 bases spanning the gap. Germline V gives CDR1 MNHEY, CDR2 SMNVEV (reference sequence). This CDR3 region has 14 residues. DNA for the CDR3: TGTGCCAGCAGTTCCTACGGAGATGCAGATACGCAGTATTTT. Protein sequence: CASSSYGDADTQYF.

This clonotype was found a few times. The CDR3 sequence is CASSKKQGTGELFF. As DNA, the CDR3 is TGTGCCAGCAGCAAGAAACAGGGCACCGGGGAGCTGTTTTTT. V is TRBV3-1 and J is TRBJ2-2; the D gene is possibly TRBD1 (6 bases). The CDR3 loop spans 14 amino acids. Trimming took 5 bases from V and 4 from J, leaving 11 bases between them. Germline V lookup: CDR1 LGHDT, CDR2 YNNKEL (reference sequence).

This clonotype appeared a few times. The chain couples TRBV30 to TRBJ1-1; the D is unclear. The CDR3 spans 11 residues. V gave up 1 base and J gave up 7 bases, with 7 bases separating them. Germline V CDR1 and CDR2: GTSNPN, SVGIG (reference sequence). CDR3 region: CAWSARVEAFF. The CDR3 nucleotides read TGTGCCTGGAGTGCCCGCGTTGAAGCTTTCTTT.

CDR3 nucleotide sequence: TGTGCCACCGACGGGGCTTCTACCACCGGGGAGCTGTTTTTT. This codes for CATDGASTTGELFF. The chain links TRBV28 to TRBJ2-2, with D perhaps given as TRBD1 or TRBD2 (5 bases each). This CDR3 has 14 amino acids. V gave up 10 bases and J gave up 4 bases, with 16 bases separating them. Germline V CDR1 and CDR2: MDHEN, SYDVKM.

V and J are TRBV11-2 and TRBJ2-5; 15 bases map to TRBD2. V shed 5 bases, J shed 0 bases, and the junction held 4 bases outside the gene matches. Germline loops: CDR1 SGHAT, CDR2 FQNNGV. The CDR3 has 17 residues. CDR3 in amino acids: CASSPWTSGRDQETQYF. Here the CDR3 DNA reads TGTGCCAGCAGCCCCTGGACTAGCGGGAGGGACCAAGAGACCCAGTACTTC.

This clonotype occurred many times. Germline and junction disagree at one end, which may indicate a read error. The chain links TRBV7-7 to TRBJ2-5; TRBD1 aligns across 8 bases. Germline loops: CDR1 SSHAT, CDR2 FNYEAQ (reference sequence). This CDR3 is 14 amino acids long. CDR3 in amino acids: CASSVDRGVETQYF. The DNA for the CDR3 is TGTGCTAGCAGCGTAGACAGGGGAGTTGAGACCCAGTACTTC.